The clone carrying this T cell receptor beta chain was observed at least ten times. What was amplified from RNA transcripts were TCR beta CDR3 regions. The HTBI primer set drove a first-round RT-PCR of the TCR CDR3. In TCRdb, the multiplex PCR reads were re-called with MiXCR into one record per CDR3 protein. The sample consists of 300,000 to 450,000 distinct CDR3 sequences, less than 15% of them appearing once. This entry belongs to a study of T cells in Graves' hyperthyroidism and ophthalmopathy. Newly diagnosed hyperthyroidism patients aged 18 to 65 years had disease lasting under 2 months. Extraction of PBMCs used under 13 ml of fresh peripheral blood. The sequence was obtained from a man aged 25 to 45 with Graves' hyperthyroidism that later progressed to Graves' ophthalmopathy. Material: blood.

The CDR3 sequence is CASSQVVQETQYF. The CDR3 DNA reads TGTGCCAGCAGCCAAGTCGTACAAGAGACCCAGTACTTC. The chain joins TRBV3-1 to TRBJ2-5; D remains unclear. Trimming stripped 1 base from V and 2 bases from J, with 5 bases between. Germline V lookup: CDR1 LGHDT, CDR2 YNNKEL (reference sequence). The length of the CDR3 is 13 residues.